Listed here are 23 T cell receptor beta chains from one sample, sequenced in a study of Ad26.COV2.S vaccination and SARS-CoV-2 variants. Some clones are missing from TCRdb's copy, which holds only in-frame ones; the method was immunoSEQ multiplex PCR. Of more than 300,000 clones listed, approximately 86% are singletons. The treatment denotes: around 19 received Ad26.COV2.S at low or high dose, single or two shots; about 5 received placebo; per-sample allocation not given. Day 63 after the first injection of vaccine or placebo was the sampling time. The sequencing here drew on peripheral blood, taken in a trial of Ad26.COV2.S vaccine versus placebo. The receptor set was obtained from a person between 18 and 60 years old who received the Ad26.COV2.S COVID-19 vaccine or a placebo.

V is TRBV19 and J is TRBJ1-5; 7 bases align to TRBD1. J was trimmed by 4 bases and V by 8 bases; bases with no gene match: 14. The CDR3 extends over 16 amino acids. The germline V gene encodes CDR1 LNHDA and CDR2 SQIVND (reference sequence). CDR3 in amino acids: CASGWETGTSNQPQHF. CDR3 coding DNA: TGTGCCAGTGGCTGGGAGACAGGGACTTCTAATCAGCCCCAGCATTTT.

This clone is a singleton in its sample. This chain links TRBV7-9 with TRBJ2-3; perhaps TRBD2 as D (6 bases). The V gene lost 5 bases and the J gene lost 6 bases, with 18 bases spanning the gap. Germline V gene lookup returns CDR1 SEHNR and CDR2 FQNEAQ (reference sequence). The CDR3 contains 15 residues. CDR3 in DNA: TGTGCCAGCAGCGAACGGGACTCCTATACGGATACGCAGTATTTT. Its translation is CASSERDSYTDTQYF.

CDR3 protein: CATERTGRINQPQHF. The DNA for the CDR3 is TGTGCCACCGAAAGGACAGGGCGTATCAATCAGCCCCAGCATTTT. This chain links TRBV6-5 with TRBJ1-5; TRBD1 matches 8 bases. The trim removed 10 bases at V and 3 bases at J, leaving 11 bases unmatched. The CDR3 length is 15 residues. The germline CDR1 and CDR2 sequences are MNHEY and SVGAGI.

The V gene is TRBV18, the J gene TRBJ2-3, with a possible D match to TRBD1 (6 bases). The germline V and J ends were trimmed by 0 bases and 1 base, with 14 bases remaining between them. Germline-derived CDR1 and CDR2 are KGHSH and LQKENI. CDR3 length equals 17 residues. The CDR3 nucleotides are TGTGCCAGCTCACCACCAATGGGGGCAGGGGGCACAGATACGCAGTATTTT. This encodes CASSPPMGAGGTDTQYF.

V usage is TRBV4-3 and J usage is TRBJ2-1, with 9 bases matching TRBD2. CDR3 length: 19 residues. J lost 0 bases, V lost 1 base, and 10 bases had no gene match. CDR1 and CDR2 (germline): LGHNA, YSLEER. In nucleotides, the CDR3 is TGCGCCAGCAGCCAAGGTGGGGGACTAGCAATTTTCTCCTACAATGAGCAGTTCTTC. As protein: CASSQGGGLAIFSYNEQFF.

The V call is TRBV2, the J call TRBJ2-3; 7 nucleotides align to TRBD2. With V trimmed by 5 bases and J by 2 bases, 4 bases remained unmatched. The CDR3 has 14 residues. In germline, CDR1 is SNHLY, CDR2 FYNNEI. CDR3 in amino acids: CASSRRGDTDTQYF. In nucleotides, the CDR3 is TGTGCCAGCAGTCGACGGGGGGACACAGATACGCAGTATTTT.

V is TRBV19 and J is TRBJ1-3; tentatively, D is TRBD1 (6 bases). The CDR3 extends over 16 amino acids. Looked up from germline, CDR1 is LNHDA and CDR2 is SQIVND (reference sequence). With 7 bases removed from V and 0 bases from J, the gap between germline ends came to 16 bases. CDR3 in DNA: TGTGCCAGTACCCTGATGGACAGCTTCTCTGGAAACACCATATATTTT. This encodes CASTLMDSFSGNTIYF. Using reference TRBV19 and TRBJ1-3 for the parts outside the CDR3, the full variable domain is DGGITQSPKYLFRKEGQNVTLSCEQNLNHDAMYWYRQDPGQGLRLIYYSQIVNDFQKGDIAEGYSVSREKKESFPLTVTSAQKNPTAFYLCASTLMDSFSGNTIYFGEGSWLTVV.

The sample holds a few counts of this clone. V is TRBV6-6 and J is TRBJ2-7; D perhaps matches TRBD1 (6 bases). The CDR3 contains 11 residues. Germline V gene data show CDR1 as MNHNY and CDR2 as SVGAGI (reference sequence). Trimming removed 6 bases from V and 6 bases from J, with 9 bases in between. The CDR3 region has the DNA TGTGCCAGCAGGACAGGTCTCGAGCAGTACTTC. This gives the protein CASRTGLEQYF.

The chain employs TRBV24-1 and TRBJ2-3, with D possibly TRBD1 on 5 matching bases. In germline, CDR1 is KGHDR, CDR2 SFDVKD. The ends were cut back, 1 base at V and 0 bases at J, with 7 bases in the middle. CDR3 length: 15 residues. Here the CDR3 reads CATSDFYRSTDTQYF. CDR3 sequence (DNA): TGTGCCACCAGTGATTTTTACAGGAGCACAGATACGCAGTATTTT.

The rearrangement uses TRBV9 and TRBJ2-1; 14 bases map to TRBD2. The germline V gene has CDR1 SGDLS and CDR2 YYNGEE. V shed 4 bases, J shed 7 bases, and the junction held 10 bases outside the gene matches. CDR3 length: 17 residues. CDR3 nucleotides: TGTGCCAGCAGCCCCCGACTAGCGGGAGGGCCGGGTAATGAGCAGTTCTTC. The encoded protein is CASSPRLAGGPGNEQFF.

V gene TRBV4-1 combines with J gene TRBJ2-7, with TRBD2 identical over 11 bases. The CDR3 loop spans 18 amino acids. Germline V gene data show CDR1 as MGHRA and CDR2 as YSYEKL. V dropped 2 bases and J dropped 2; count of bases not matched to a gene: 11. The CDR3 DNA reads as TGCGCCAGCAGCCAATATAGTAGCGGGAGGGAAAAAACCTACGAGCAGTACTTC. This sequence encodes CASSQYSSGREKTYEQYF.

The genes are TRBV7-9 and TRBJ2-1; D gene unclear. V gave up 1 base and J gave up 10 bases, with 5 bases separating them. The CDR3 runs 11 residues. CDR1 is SEHNR and CDR2 is FQNEAQ in the germline V gene (reference sequence). The CDR3 DNA sequence: TGTGCCAGCAGCTTAGACACGGAGCAGTTCTTC. Translation gives CASSLDTEQFF.

The chain uses TRBV5-1 and TRBJ1-2; 7 nucleotides line up with TRBD1. The J segment lost 8 bases and the V segment lost 3 bases, leaving 7 bases of the junction unmatched. The germline V gene encodes CDR1 SGHRS and CDR2 YFSETQ. This CDR3 has 13 amino acids. The CDR3 region has the DNA TGCGCCAGCAGCTGGAGGACAGGCCAGGGCTACACCTTC. This encodes CASSWRTGQGYTF.

This chain uses TRBV27 with TRBJ2-7, with 9 nucleotides matching TRBD1. This CDR3 has 14 amino acids. V shed 6 bases, J shed 1 base, and the junction held 4 bases outside the gene matches. Germline CDR1 reads MNHEY; CDR2 reads SMNVEV (reference sequence). The CDR3 DNA follows: TGTGCCAGCAGACCCGGGACAGGGTCCTACGAGCAGTACTTC. The encoded protein is CASRPGTGSYEQYF.

The chain recombines TRBV18 with TRBJ2-2; D is possibly TRBD2 (5 bases). Deletions cut 4 bases from V and 6 bases from J, with 12 bases between. Germline loops: CDR1 KGHSH, CDR2 LQKENI. CDR3 length: 14 amino acids. CDR3: CASSLADGAGELFF. In DNA form, the CDR3 reads TGTGCCAGCTCACTCGCGGACGGGGCCGGGGAGCTGTTTTTT.

This chain links TRBV5-4 with TRBJ2-2, with 8 positions matching TRBD1. CDR1 and CDR2 (germline): SGHNT, YYREEE (reference sequence). V was pared by 2 bases and J by 1 base, with 4 bases of the junction left unmatched. This CDR3 region has 16 residues. The CDR3 region has the DNA TGTGCCAGCAGCTTCGGGGACAGGAGGAACACCGGGGAGCTGTTTTTT. This encodes CASSFGDRRNTGELFF. Full variable domain (missing parts from reference TRBV5-4 and TRBJ2-2): ETGVTQSPTHLIKTRGQQVTLRCSSQSGHNTVSWYQQALGQGPQFIFQYYREEENGRGNFPPRFSGLQFPNYSSELNVNALELDDSALYLCASSFGDRRNTGELFFGEGSRLTVL.

The V and J genes are TRBV6-5 and TRBJ1-1; 8 bases match TRBD1. The J segment lost 4 bases and the V segment lost 6 bases, leaving 7 bases of the junction unmatched. The CDR3 is made up of 14 amino acids. Germline V gene sequence: CDR1 MNHEY, CDR2 SVGAGI. The CDR3 region is CASSPYRGSTEAFF. CDR3 sequence (DNA): TGTGCCAGCAGCCCATACAGGGGGAGCACTGAAGCTTTCTTT.

This clone has only a few counts. The chain is built from TRBV27 and TRBJ2-7; D remains ambiguous. The V gene's germline CDR1 is MNHEY and CDR2 SMNVEV (reference sequence). The V gene lost 3 bases and the J gene lost 4 bases, with 10 bases spanning the gap. The CDR3 extends over 13 amino acids. CDR3: CASSFLHTYEQYF. The CDR3, as DNA: TGTGCCAGCAGTTTCCTTCACACGTACGAGCAGTACTTC.

This chain joins TRBV9 and TRBJ2-1; the match to TRBD2 covers 15 bases. J gave up 9 bases and V 4 bases, and 8 bases lay outside the gene matches. This CDR3 region has 16 residues. CDR1 is SGDLS and CDR2 is YYNGEE in the germline V gene. This CDR3 reads CASSPGLAGGPVEQFF. The CDR3 DNA sequence: TGTGCCAGCAGCCCTGGACTAGCGGGAGGGCCGGTTGAGCAGTTCTTC.

The chain carries TRBV7-2 and TRBJ2-7, with TRBD1 as a possible D gene (5 bases). This CDR3 has 14 residues. Germline V CDR1 and CDR2: SGHTA, FQGNSA. The V end was cut by 5 bases, the J end by 1 base, with 12 bases between. CDR3 protein: CASSAQALSYEQYF. The CDR3 coding sequence is TGTGCCAGCAGCGCACAGGCACTTTCCTACGAGCAGTACTTC.

V is TRBV27 and J is TRBJ1-1, with D possibly matching TRBD1 (5 bases). V lost 2 bases, J lost 1 base, and 17 bases lay in between. CDR3 length equals 17 residues. Germline CDR1 MNHEY, CDR2 SMNVEV (reference sequence). This CDR3 reads CASSLPPAGRANTEAFF. The CDR3 coding sequence is TGTGCCAGCAGTTTACCCCCCGCGGGCAGGGCGAACACTGAAGCTTTCTTT.

The V gene is TRBV20-1, the J gene TRBJ2-7; D not resolved. Germline CDR1 and CDR2: DFQATT and SNEGSKA (reference sequence). V dropped 3 bases and J dropped 1 base, with 4 bases sitting between them. The length of the CDR3 is 11 residues. CDR3 region: CSARRSYEQYF. Written as DNA, the CDR3 is TGCAGTGCTAGGAGGTCCTACGAGCAGTACTTC.

The genes are TRBV24-1 and TRBJ1-1; unclear D gene. The germline V gene encodes CDR1 KGHDR and CDR2 SFDVKD. The CDR3 sequence is 14 residues long. Trimming removed 2 bases from V and 3 bases from J, with 9 bases in between. The CDR3 DNA is TGTGCCACCAGTGATTCGGACGGACACACTGAAGCTTTCTTT. This translates into CATSDSDGHTEAFF.